This TCR beta chain was obtained from a study of T cell responses to AZD1222 COVID-19 vaccine. Broader study findings: The study identified only six AZD1222 recipients as seropositive at baseline.

On this clone: Its antigen remains unknown.

Only in-frame clones appear in the TCRdb table, and some are missing; sequencing was by immunoSEQ multiplex PCR. The sample lists some 170,000 clones; approximately 90% were seen once. Sequenced material: peripheral blood, taken on day 0 of AZD1222 vaccination. The source is an adult in good health.

The CDR3 region has the DNA TGTGCCAGCAGCTCCCAGACTAGTTCGGCAGATACGCAGTATTTT. This sequence encodes CASSSQTSSADTQYF. The chain joins TRBV7-6 to TRBJ2-3; maybe TRBD2 (6 bases). The germline gives CDR1 SGHVS, CDR2 FNYEAQ. With 4 bases removed from V and 4 bases from J, the gap between germline ends came to 15 bases. The CDR3 loop spans 15 amino acids.